The 24 T cell receptor beta chains below all came from one sample that was sequenced in a study of regulatory T cells in long-lasting Graves disease. The time point here: newly diagnosed GD, antithyroid drugs for less than 3 months. Following extraction of RNA from PBMCs, that RNA was used to make the TCR library. Building the TCR beta libraries relied on iRepertoire HTBI primers, and CDR3 regions underwent Arm-PCR. Via MiXCR, TCRdb re-called the multiplex PCR reads, giving one row per CDR3 protein. The sample carries around 250,000 distinct CDR3 sequences, roughly 21% recorded once. The sample consisted of peripheral blood mononuclear cells (PBMCs), taken at new diagnosis, from a patient treated with antithyroid drugs. The receptors shown here come from a female donor with Graves disease.

This clonotype was counted at least ten times. This chain uses TRBV6-1 with TRBJ1-1; weak D call: TRBD1 (6 bases). Trimming stripped 6 bases from V and 3 bases from J, with 17 bases between. In germline, CDR1 is MNHNS, CDR2 SASEGT. The CDR3 sequence is 15 residues long. The chain's CDR3 is CASSQGQITYTEAFF. In nucleotides, the CDR3 is TGTGCCAGCAGCCAAGGACAGATTACTTACACTGAAGCTTTCTTT.

This clonotype was counted many times. The rearrangement uses TRBV20-1 and TRBJ2-1; TRBD2 agrees at 8 bases. This CDR3 comprises 16 residues. Germline loops: CDR1 DFQATT, CDR2 SNEGSKA (reference sequence). J was trimmed by 4 bases and V by 3 bases; bases with no gene match: 11. CDR3 sequence: CSARTLGTRSYNEQFF. CDR3 bases: TGCAGTGCTAGGACTCTCGGGACTAGGTCGTACAATGAGCAGTTCTTC.

This clonotype was found many times. The chain links TRBV13 to TRBJ1-2; the D is unclear. From germline, CDR1 is PRHDT and CDR2 FYEKMQ (reference sequence). Trimming took 3 bases from V and 0 from J, leaving 11 bases between them. The length of the CDR3 is 15 residues. The CDR3 nucleotides are TGTGCCAGCAGCTTGACCAACGGAGCTAACTATGGCTACACCTTC. This encodes CASSLTNGANYGYTF.

The chain uses TRBV2 and TRBJ2-1; a possible D gene is TRBD2 (7 bases). CDR3 size: 16 residues. Trimming shortened V by 5 bases and J by 5 bases, and 19 bases separated the two germline ends. CDR1 SNHLY and CDR2 FYNNEI come from the germline V gene. CDR3 sequence (DNA): TGTGCCAGCAGTTACTCAGGGGCGGGGGCCCACAATGAGCAGTTCTTC. Protein: CASSYSGAGAHNEQFF.

This clonotype was recorded many times. The chain uses TRBV7-8 and TRBJ2-7, with D perhaps TRBD1 or TRBD2 (5 bases each). The V end lost 8 bases, the J end lost 2 bases, and 16 bases lay between the germline ends. CDR3 length equals 14 residues. Germline V gene lookup returns CDR1 SGHVS and CDR2 FQNEAQ. The CDR3 DNA follows: TGTGCCAGCGAGGGATGGGACGCGGCCTACGAGCAGTACTTC. It translates to CASEGWDAAYEQYF.

A single count supports this clonotype. A read error likely explains this, since a far larger clone differs by one base. V is TRBV6-2 or TRBV6-3 and J is TRBJ2-3; 9 bases are shared with TRBD2. The germline V gene encodes CDR1 MNHEY and CDR2 SVGEGT. V was clipped by 7 bases and J by 0 bases; unmatched bases: 11. The CDR3 length is 17 residues. The CDR3 reads CASTAASGEPSTDTQYF. In DNA form, the CDR3 reads TGTGCCAGCACGGCGGCTAGCGGGGAACCTAGCACAGATACGCAGTATTTT.

The rearrangement links TRBV4-1 to TRBJ1-4; a possible D gene is TRBD1 (5 bases). The CDR3 runs 16 residues. Germline V gives CDR1 MGHRA, CDR2 YSYEKL. Deletions cut 4 bases from V and 7 bases from J, with 19 bases between. CDR3 in DNA: TGCGCCAGCAGCCCTGAAGGGAACGGGGGAGGTGAAAAACTGTTTTTT. As protein: CASSPEGNGGGEKLFF.

In its sample, this clonotype was seen many times. The chain has TRBV6-2 or TRBV6-3 and TRBJ1-6, with 11 bases identical to TRBD1. The V segment lost 2 bases and the J segment 7 bases; nucleotides outside the gene matches: 10. Germline V CDR1 and CDR2: MNHEY, SVGEGT. The CDR3 consists of 18 residues. The CDR3 DNA sequence: TGTGCCAGCAGTTACCGAACCCTAGGACAGGGGGCAAATTCACCCCTCCACTTT. Translating gives CASSYRTLGQGANSPLHF.

This clonotype has at least ten counts. The chain links TRBV5-5 to TRBJ1-6; 7 bases are shared with TRBD1. CDR1 and CDR2 (germline): SGHKS, YYEKEE (reference sequence). The CDR3 is made up of 13 amino acids. The V gene end was trimmed by 2 bases and the J gene end by 8 bases; junction bases not matched to a gene: 1. CDR3 DNA sequence: TGTGCCAGCAGCTTAACAGGGGATTCACCCCTCCACTTT. It translates to CASSLTGDSPLHF.

This clonotype has a count of ten or more. The chain joins TRBV2 to TRBJ2-1, with D perhaps matching TRBD2 (5 bases). The CDR3 runs 14 residues. Per germline, CDR1 SNHLY and CDR2 FYNNEI. Trimming removed 7 bases from V and 6 bases from J, with 16 bases in between. CDR3 DNA: TGTGCCAGCACCGAACTAGTGGTAGTCAATGAGCAGTTCTTC. Its protein product is CASTELVVVNEQFF.

In its sample, this clonotype was seen many times. The CDR3 sequence: CSATDRRRGEGYEQYF. The CDR3 DNA reads TGCAGTGCTACCGACAGGCGGAGGGGGGAGGGCTACGAGCAGTACTTC. The gene calls are TRBV20-1 and TRBJ2-7; perhaps TRBD2 as D (7 bases). The CDR3 runs 16 residues. V was pared by 4 bases and J by 3 bases, with 22 bases between. Per the germline V gene, CDR1 is DFQATT and CDR2 is SNEGSKA (reference sequence).

The sample holds many counts of this clonotype. The V and J genes are TRBV20-1 and TRBJ1-2; 7 bases match TRBD1. V dropped 6 bases and J dropped 4; count of bases not matched to a gene: 5. Germline lookup yields CDR1 DFQATT and CDR2 SNEGSKA (reference sequence). The CDR3 has 12 amino acids. In DNA form, the CDR3 reads TGCAGTGCAACACAGGGGCGCTATGGCTACACCTTC. It yields the protein CSATQGRYGYTF.

The chain combines TRBV20-1 with TRBJ2-5; TRBD2 matches at 8 bases. The trim removed 7 bases at V and 5 bases at J, leaving 3 bases unmatched. The germline CDR1 and CDR2 sequences are DFQATT and SNEGSKA (reference sequence). The CDR3 length is 11 residues. The CDR3 loop is CSGGGRETQYF. The DNA of the CDR3 is TGCAGTGGCGGGGGGCGTGAGACCCAGTACTTC.

In its sample, this clonotype was seen many times. The chain is built from TRBV5-5 and TRBJ2-3; 7 bases fit TRBD1. This CDR3 region has 15 residues. Germline V gene sequence: CDR1 SGHKS, CDR2 YYEKEE (reference sequence). The junction had 8 bases not matched to a gene; V was cut back by 5 bases and J by 2 bases. CDR3 loop: CASRENRGFTDTQYF. CDR3 DNA sequence: TGTGCCAGCAGAGAAAACAGGGGTTTCACAGATACGCAGTATTTT.

V is TRBV5-1 and J is TRBJ2-3, with TRBD2 identical over 9 bases. Germline V lookup: CDR1 SGHRS, CDR2 YFSETQ. This CDR3 comprises 15 residues. Unmatched junction bases numbered 4, after V lost 0 bases and J lost 5 bases. The CDR3 bases are TGCGCCAGCAGCTTGGGCGGGGGGGCCGTAGATACGCAGTATTTT. Protein product: CASSLGGGAVDTQYF.

This chain links TRBV5-6 with TRBJ2-5; 12 nucleotides match TRBD1. This CDR3 has 17 residues. Germline CDR1 SGHDT, CDR2 YYEEEE. V lost 0 bases to trimming and J lost 4 bases; unmatched junction nucleotides: 7. CDR3 protein: CASSLEGQGALRETQYF. The CDR3, as DNA: TGTGCCAGCAGCTTGGAGGGACAGGGGGCTCTACGAGAGACCCAGTACTTC. Combining the CDR3 with reference TRBV5-6 and TRBJ2-5 gives the whole variable domain DAGVTQSPTHLIKTRGQQVTLRCSPKSGHDTVSWYQQALGQGPQFIFQYYEEEERQRGNFPDRFSGHQFPNYSSELNVNALLLGDSALYLCASSLEGQGALRETQYFGPGTRLLVL.

This clonotype has ten or more counts. The V and J genes are TRBV6-1 and TRBJ1-5; 7 bases fit TRBD1. The CDR3 is 15 amino acids. Unmatched junction bases numbered 15, after V lost 10 bases and J lost 6 bases. Germline CDR1 MNHNS, CDR2 SASEGT. CDR3 amino acids: CANMSGQDACQPQHF. CDR3 coding DNA: TGTGCCAACATGTCTGGACAGGATGCTTGTCAGCCCCAGCATTTT.

This clonotype was seen many times. The chain is built from TRBV30 and TRBJ2-7; D is unresolved. Germline V CDR1 and CDR2: GTSNPN, SVGIG (reference sequence). CDR3 length: 13 amino acids. V was cut by 7 bases and J by 7 bases, with 20 bases left in between. The CDR3 DNA reads as TGTGCCTCTGGAGTACCGGCTTCAGAAGAGCAGTACTTC. Translated: CASGVPASEEQYF.

The sample holds a few counts of this clonotype. The rearrangement links TRBV5-1 to TRBJ1-1; D perhaps matches TRBD1 (5 bases). Per the germline V gene, CDR1 is SGHRS and CDR2 is YFSETQ. The length of the CDR3 is 16 residues. Between the trimmed V and J ends, which lost 4 bases and 4 bases, there was a span of 20 bases. CDR3 nucleotide sequence: TGCGCCAGCAGCCCGACGCGGGGGGGATGGCTCACTGAAGCTTTCTTT. It encodes CASSPTRGGWLTEAFF.

This clonotype was counted a few times. CDR3 DNA sequence: TGTGCCAGCAGCTTGGGGGTGGGGGTTCAGCCCCAGCATTTT. As protein: CASSLGVGVQPQHF. The V call is TRBV13, the J call TRBJ1-5; possible D gene TRBD1, 5 bases. The germline V gene encodes CDR1 PRHDT and CDR2 FYEKMQ (reference sequence). Trimming cost V 3 bases and J 6 bases, with 12 bases left between them. CDR3 length equals 14 residues.

V and J are TRBV19 and TRBJ1-2, with D possibly being TRBD1 (6 bases). CDR1 is LNHDA and CDR2 is SQIVND in the germline V gene (reference sequence). Trimming removed 6 bases at V and 4 bases at J, with 12 bases between. CDR3 length equals 13 residues. The CDR3: CASSTGSSYGYTF. In nucleotides, the CDR3 is TGTGCCAGTAGCACAGGGAGCTCCTATGGCTACACCTTC.

This clonotype was counted many times. The CDR3 spells CASSLVGLAGTDTQYF. The CDR3, as DNA: TGTGCCAGCAGCTTAGTCGGCCTAGCTGGCACAGATACGCAGTATTTT. The V gene is TRBV7-9, the J gene TRBJ2-3; TRBD2 is a possible D gene (5 bases). CDR1 is SEHNR and CDR2 is FQNEAQ in the germline V gene (reference sequence). V lost 1 base and J lost 1, with 12 bases in between. The length of the CDR3 is 16 residues.

V is TRBV12-3 or TRBV12-4 and J is TRBJ2-7, with D possibly TRBD2 on 6 matching bases. V was cut by 3 bases and J by 0 bases, with 15 bases left in between. CDR3 length equals 16 residues. CDR3 protein: CASSLGGGLDSYEQYF. In nucleotides, the CDR3 is TGTGCCAGCAGTTTGGGGGGTGGACTGGACTCCTACGAGCAGTACTTC.

This rearrangement joins TRBV27 to TRBJ1-1; D is undetermined. V lost 8 bases and J lost 1, with 11 bases in between. CDR1 MNHEY and CDR2 SMNVEV come from the germline V gene (reference sequence). The CDR3 extends over 13 amino acids. As DNA, the CDR3 is TGTGCCAGCGGTATCCAGGCGAACACTGAAGCTTTCTTT. It is translated as CASGIQANTEAFF.